This TCR beta chain was captured in a study of blood T cell repertoires in COVID-19. Overall study context: There were acute and convalescent COVID-19 samples, and they came from the United States, Italy and Spain. Nucleic acid was either cDNA or gDNA, and it came from T cells, B-cell-depleted T cells, or PBMCs.

In the study's own analysis: Nucleated cell counts were estimated from reference gene primer amplification. Assay: immunoSEQ multiplex PCR; the TCRdb copy retains only in-frame clones and omits some. The V and J calls and the clone size are those of that table, but D and trimming were determined from the DNA. Of about 190,000 clones detected, about three quarters appear once; the ten largest clones hold 2.5% to 3%. With V trimmed by 5 bases and J by 3 bases, 6 bases remained unmatched. The CDR3 sequence is 15 residues long. The germline V gene encodes CDR1 MNHNS and CDR2 SASEGT. Source material: peripheral blood. The chain recombines TRBV6-1 with TRBJ1-3, with 8 bases that match TRBD1. This sequence originates from an elderly woman with active or convalescent COVID-19. Here the CDR3 reads CASSPRGQGGNTIYF. Written as DNA, the CDR3 is TGTGCCAGCAGTCCCAGGGGGCAAGGTGGAAACACCATATATTTT.